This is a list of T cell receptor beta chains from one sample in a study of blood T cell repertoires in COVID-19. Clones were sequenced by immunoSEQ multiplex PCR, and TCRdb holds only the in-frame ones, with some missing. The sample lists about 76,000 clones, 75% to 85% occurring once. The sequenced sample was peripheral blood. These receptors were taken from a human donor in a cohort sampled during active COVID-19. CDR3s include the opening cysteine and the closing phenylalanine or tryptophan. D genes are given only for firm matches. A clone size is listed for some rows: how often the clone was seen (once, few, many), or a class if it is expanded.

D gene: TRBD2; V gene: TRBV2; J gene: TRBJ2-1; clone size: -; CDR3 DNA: TGTGCCAGCAGTGTAAGCAGGGAGGGTGAGCAGTTCTTC; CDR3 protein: CASSVSREGEQFF
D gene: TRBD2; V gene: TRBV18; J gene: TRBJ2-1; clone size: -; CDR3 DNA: TGTGCCAGCTCACCGGGGACTAGCGGGGGACGCAATGAGCAGTTCTTC; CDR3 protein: CASSPGTSGGRNEQFF
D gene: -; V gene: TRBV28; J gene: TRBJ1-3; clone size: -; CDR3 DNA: TGTGCCAGCAGCTCTTACGGGGCTGGAAACACCATATATTTT; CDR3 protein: CASSSYGAGNTIYF
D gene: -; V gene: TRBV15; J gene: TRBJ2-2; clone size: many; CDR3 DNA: TGTGCCACCAGCAGAGCCGTCGGGTTCACCGGGGAGCTGTTTTTT; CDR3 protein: CATSRAVGFTGELFF
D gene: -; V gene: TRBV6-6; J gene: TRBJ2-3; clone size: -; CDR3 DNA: TGTGCCAGCAGTTACTCGGACAGCCGCACAGATACGCAGTATTTT; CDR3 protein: CASSYSDSRTDTQYF
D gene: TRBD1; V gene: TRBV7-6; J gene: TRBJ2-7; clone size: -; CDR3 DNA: TGTGCCAGCAGCCCCGGGACAGCGAACTACGAGCAGTACTTC; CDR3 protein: CASSPGTANYEQYF
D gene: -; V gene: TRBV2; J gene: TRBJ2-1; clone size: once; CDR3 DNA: TGTGCCAGCACCTCAGGTGGGGGGTGGAATGAGCAGTTCTTC; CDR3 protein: CASTSGGGWNEQFF
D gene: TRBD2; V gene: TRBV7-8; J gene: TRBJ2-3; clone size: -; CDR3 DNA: TGTGCCAGCAGCTCTGGGTGGGCGGGGGGTCGCACAGATACGCAGTATTTT; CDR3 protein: CASSSGWAGGRTDTQYF
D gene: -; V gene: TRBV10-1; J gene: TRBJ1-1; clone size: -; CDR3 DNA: TGCGCCAGCAGTGGGTCAGCGAACACTGAAGCTTTCTTT; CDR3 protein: CASSGSANTEAFF
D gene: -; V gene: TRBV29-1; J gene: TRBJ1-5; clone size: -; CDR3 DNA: TGCAGCGTATTAGGACAGAATCAGCCCCAGCATTTT; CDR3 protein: CSVLGQNQPQHF
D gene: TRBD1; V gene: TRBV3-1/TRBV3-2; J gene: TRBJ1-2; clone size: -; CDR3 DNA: TGTGCCAGCAGCCAAGATGAGGGACAGGGTAGCCTAGATGGCTACACCTTC; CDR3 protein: CASSQDEGQGSLDGYTF
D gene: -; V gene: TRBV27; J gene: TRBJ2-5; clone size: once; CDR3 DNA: TGTGCCAGCAGTTTAGGGGCAGAACAAGAGACCCAGTACTTC; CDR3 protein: CASSLGAEQETQYF
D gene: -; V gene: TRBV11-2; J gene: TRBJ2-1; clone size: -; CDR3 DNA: TGTGCCAGCAGCCGCGACAGGAGCTCCTACAATGAGCAGTTCTTC; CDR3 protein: CASSRDRSSYNEQFF
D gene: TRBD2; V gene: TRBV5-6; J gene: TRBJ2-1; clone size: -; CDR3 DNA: TGTGCCAGCAGCGACTCTAGCGGTTGGGCATACAATGAGCAGTTCTTC; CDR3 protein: CASSDSSGWAYNEQFF
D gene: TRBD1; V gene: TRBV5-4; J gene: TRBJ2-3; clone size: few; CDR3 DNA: TGTGCCAGCAGCTTCCGGACAGGGGGCGCAGATACGCAGTATTTT; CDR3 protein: CASSFRTGGADTQYF
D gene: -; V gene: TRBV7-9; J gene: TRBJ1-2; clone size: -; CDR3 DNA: TGTGCCAGCAGCTTTGTACCAGGAACCCCAATGGAGGGCACCTTC; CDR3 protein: CASSFVPGTPMEGTF
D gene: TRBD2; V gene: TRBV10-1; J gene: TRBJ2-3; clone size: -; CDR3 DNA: TGCGCCAGCAGTGAGAGTCGAGGGACTAGCGGACCAGATACGCAGTATTTT; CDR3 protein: CASSESRGTSGPDTQYF
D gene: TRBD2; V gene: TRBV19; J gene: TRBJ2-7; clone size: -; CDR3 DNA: TGTGCCAGTTCCAAATCCGGGACTAGCGGGGTTTACGAGCAGTACTTC; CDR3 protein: CASSKSGTSGVYEQYF
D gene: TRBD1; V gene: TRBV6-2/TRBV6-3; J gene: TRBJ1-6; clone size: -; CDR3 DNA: TGTGCCAGCAGTAACCCGGGACAGGGGAATTCACCCCTCCACTTT; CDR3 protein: CASSNPGQGNSPLHF
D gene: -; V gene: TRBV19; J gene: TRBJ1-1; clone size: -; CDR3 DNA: TGTGCCAGTAGTTACGGACAGACAAACACTGAAGCTTTCTTT; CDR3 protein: CASSYGQTNTEAFF
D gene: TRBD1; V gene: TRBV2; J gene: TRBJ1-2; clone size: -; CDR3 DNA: TGTGCCAGCAGTGATGGGACAGGGGGGAGAGGCTACACCTTC; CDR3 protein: CASSDGTGGRGYTF
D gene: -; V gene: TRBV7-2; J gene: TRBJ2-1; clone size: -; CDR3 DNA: TGTGCCAGCAGCCGTGACGGGGTTCAGTCAAATGAGCAGTTCTTC; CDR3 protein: CASSRDGVQSNEQFF
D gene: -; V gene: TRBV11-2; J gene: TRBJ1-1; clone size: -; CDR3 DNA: TGTGCCAGCAGCTTAAAGGGGTTCAACACTGAAGCTTTCTTT; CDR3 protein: CASSLKGFNTEAFF
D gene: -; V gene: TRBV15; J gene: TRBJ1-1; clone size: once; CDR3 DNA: TGTGCCACCAGCAGAGATCGCGTCAGGGGATCGACTGAAGCTTTCTTT; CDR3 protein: CATSRDRVRGSTEAFF
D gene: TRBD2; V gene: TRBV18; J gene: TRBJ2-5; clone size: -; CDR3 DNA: TGTGCCAGCTCACCCCGGGAGGGGCGTAGAGAGACCCAGTACTTC; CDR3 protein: CASSPREGRRETQYF
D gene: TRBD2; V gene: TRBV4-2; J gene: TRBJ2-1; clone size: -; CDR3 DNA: TGTGCCAGCAGCCAACTAACGGGGGGGCCCGGGAATGAGCAGTTCTTC; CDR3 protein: CASSQLTGGPGNEQFF
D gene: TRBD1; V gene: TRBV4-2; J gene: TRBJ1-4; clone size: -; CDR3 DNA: TGTGCCAGCGGTAGGGGGCGGGATGAAAAACTGTTTTTT; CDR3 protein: CASGRGRDEKLFF
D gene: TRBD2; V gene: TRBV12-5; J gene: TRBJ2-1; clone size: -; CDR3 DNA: TGTGCTAGTGGTTCGGCCCCTACTAGCGGGGGAGTCAATGAGCAGTTCTTC; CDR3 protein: CASGSAPTSGGVNEQFF
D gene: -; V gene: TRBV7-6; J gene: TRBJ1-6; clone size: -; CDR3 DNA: TGTGCCAGCAGCCCTACACAGAATTCACCCCTCCACTTT; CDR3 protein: CASSPTQNSPLHF
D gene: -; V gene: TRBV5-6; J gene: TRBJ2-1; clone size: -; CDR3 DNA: TGTGCCAGCAGCTTGTGGCCCGAGCAGTTCTTC; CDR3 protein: CASSLWPEQFF
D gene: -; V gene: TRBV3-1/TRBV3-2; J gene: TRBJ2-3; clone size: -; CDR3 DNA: TGTGCCAGCAGCCAAGTCGCCGACAGCTGGAGTTTAGATACGCAGTATTTT; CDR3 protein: CASSQVADSWSLDTQYF
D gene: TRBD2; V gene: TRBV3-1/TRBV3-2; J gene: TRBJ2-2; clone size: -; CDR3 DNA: TGTGCCAGCAGCCATGCGGGGGGGATCACCGGGGAGCTGTTTTTT; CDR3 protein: CASSHAGGITGELFF
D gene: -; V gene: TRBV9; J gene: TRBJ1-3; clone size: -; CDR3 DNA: TGTGCCAGCAGCGTAGGAGGAGTCTCTGGAAACACCATATATTTT; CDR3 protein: CASSVGGVSGNTIYF
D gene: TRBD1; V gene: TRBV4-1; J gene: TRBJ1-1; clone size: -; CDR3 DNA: TGCGCCAGCAGCCTATGGGACAGTGCCAACACTGAAGCTTTCTTT; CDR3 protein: CASSLWDSANTEAFF
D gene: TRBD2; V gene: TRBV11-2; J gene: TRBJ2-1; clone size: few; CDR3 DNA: TGTGCCAGCAGCCGCCTGGGACTAGCGGGGACAGGGTCCTACAATGAGCAGTTCTTC; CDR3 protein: CASSRLGLAGTGSYNEQFF
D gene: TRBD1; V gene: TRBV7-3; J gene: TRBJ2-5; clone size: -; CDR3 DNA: TGTGCCAGCAGCGCAGGGGGTATCCAGTACTTC; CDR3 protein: CASSAGGIQYF